The 23 T cell receptor beta chains given below trace back to one sample, sequenced in a study of blood T cell repertoires in COVID-19. Profiled with immunoSEQ multiplex PCR; TCRdb holds only in-frame clones, not every one. The profile shows fewer than 250,000 clones, roughly 86% of them singletons. The sequenced sample was PBMCs or T cells enriched from blood (not recorded which). These TCRs come from a woman aged 45 to 65 who had recovered from COVID-19.

The chain employs TRBV18 and TRBJ1-1, with 8 bases lining up with TRBD1. Trimming at V came to 3 bases and at J to 2 bases, leaving 5 bases not matched to a gene. The CDR3 totals 15 residues. Germline CDR1 KGHSH, CDR2 LQKENI. The CDR3 DNA reads TGTGCCAGCTCACCTCAGGGGGCTCTTAACACTGAAGCTTTCTTT. Translated: CASSPQGALNTEAFF.

The rearrangement joins TRBV7-8 to TRBJ1-2, with a tentative D call TRBD1 (5 bases). CDR3 size: 12 residues. The V and J ends lost 5 bases and 4 bases respectively, with 8 bases between them. Germline V gene sequence: CDR1 SGHVS, CDR2 FQNEAQ. The DNA for the CDR3 is TGTGCCAGCAGCCGGGGCGTCTATGGCTACACCTTC. It specifies CASSRGVYGYTF.

J is TRBJ2-3 and V is TRBV27, with 7 bases lining up with TRBD1. This CDR3 has 14 residues. Germline CDR1 is MNHEY and CDR2 is SMNVEV (reference sequence). Trimming took 5 bases from V and 6 from J; bases not matched to a gene: 8. CDR3 region: CASSPRTGPDTQYF. DNA for the CDR3: TGTGCCAGCAGTCCCCGGACAGGCCCGGATACGCAGTATTTT.

This chain joins TRBV5-1 and TRBJ2-5, with 7 bases matching TRBD2. Germline CDR1 reads SGHRS; CDR2 reads YFSETQ. This CDR3 is 16 amino acids long. The V segment lost 4 bases and the J segment 4 bases; nucleotides outside the gene matches: 13. In nucleotides, the CDR3 is TGCGCCAGCAGCAAAGACGTTCAGGGAGGGGTAGAGACCCAGTACTTC. Protein product: CASSKDVQGGVETQYF.

The V call is TRBV7-2, the J call TRBJ1-6; a possible D gene is TRBD1 (6 bases). Germline lookup yields CDR1 SGHTA and CDR2 FQGNSA. The CDR3 has 14 residues. V dropped 3 bases and J dropped 8 bases, with 11 bases sitting between them. The CDR3 protein is CASSFGGVDSPLHF. The CDR3 DNA reads TGTGCCAGCAGCTTTGGGGGCGTAGATTCACCCCTCCACTTT.

The CDR3 sequence is CASSLNHQGNTEAFF. The CDR3 nucleotides read TGCGCCAGCAGCCTCAACCACCAGGGGAACACTGAAGCTTTCTTT. V usage is TRBV4-1 and J usage is TRBJ1-1; maybe TRBD1 (5 bases). Germline assignment: CDR1 MGHRA and CDR2 YSYEKL. The V and J ends lost 4 bases and 1 base respectively, with 13 bases between them. CDR3 length: 15 residues.

V and J are TRBV4-3 and TRBJ1-2; 7 bases agree with TRBD1. Looked up from germline, CDR1 is LGHNA and CDR2 is YSLEER. CDR3 size: 16 residues. Trimming took 0 bases from V and 3 from J; bases not matched to a gene: 7. The CDR3 DNA is TGCGCCAGCAGCCAAGATCCGGACAGGACCTACTATGGCTACACCTTC. The encoded protein is CASSQDPDRTYYGYTF.

The V and J genes are TRBV5-6 and TRBJ2-3; D unclear. Germline V gives CDR1 SGHDT, CDR2 YYEEEE. V lost 5 bases to trimming and J lost 3 bases, with 7 bases between them. The CDR3 sequence is 12 residues long. The CDR3 DNA is TGTGCCAGCAGTCCCGGGACAGATACGCAGTATTTT. Its translation is CASSPGTDTQYF.

The chain carries TRBV4-3 and TRBJ2-2, with 8 bases matching TRBD1. Germline-derived CDR1 and CDR2 are LGHNA and YSLEER. The CDR3 contains 15 residues. V dropped 2 bases and J dropped 5; count of bases not matched to a gene: 4. As DNA, the CDR3 is TGCGCCAGCAGCCAAAGGACAGGGTGGACCGGGGAGCTGTTTTTT. Translation: CASSQRTGWTGELFF.

This chain joins TRBV9 and TRBJ1-2, with 10 bases lining up with TRBD1. This CDR3 is 18 amino acids long. V gave up 4 bases and J gave up 4 bases; unmatched junction bases: 16. Germline V gives CDR1 SGDLS, CDR2 YYNGEE. CDR3 sequence: CASSLGRDRGPLGYGYTF. Here the CDR3 DNA reads TGTGCCAGCAGCCTTGGAAGGGACAGGGGACCCCTCGGCTATGGCTACACCTTC.

The sample holds a few counts of this clone. The V call is TRBV19, the J call TRBJ2-2; D is undetermined. V dropped 9 bases and J dropped 6 bases, with 11 bases sitting between them. The CDR3 contains 12 residues. From germline, CDR1 is LNHDA and CDR2 SQIVND (reference sequence). CDR3 sequence reads: CASSTTAGELFF. CDR3 bases: TGTGCCAGCAGCACTACGGCCGGGGAGCTGTTTTTT.

The chain recombines TRBV6-5 with TRBJ2-3, with 8 bases lining up with TRBD2. The germline CDR1 and CDR2 sequences are MNHEY and SVGAGI. The CDR3 spans 14 residues. The V and J ends lost 8 bases and 0 bases, in that order; junction bases with no gene match: 4. The CDR3 loop is CASGRGGSTDTQYF. The CDR3 DNA is TGTGCCAGCGGTCGCGGGGGGAGCACAGATACGCAGTATTTT.

The chain uses TRBV27 and TRBJ2-2; 7 bases match TRBD1. After removal of 6 bases from V and 4 bases from J, the junction contained 11 bases not matched to a gene. The CDR3 loop spans 16 amino acids. The germline gives CDR1 MNHEY, CDR2 SMNVEV (reference sequence). In DNA, the CDR3 is TGTGCCAGCAGCAAAATTGAGGGGGCGCGCACCGGGGAGCTGTTTTTT. This sequence encodes CASSKIEGARTGELFF.

CDR3 sequence reads: CASSLALPGSKQFF. CDR3 in DNA: TGTGCCAGCAGCTTAGCACTTCCCGGGAGTAAGCAGTTCTTC. This sequence joins TRBV7-2 and TRBJ2-1; the D gene is possibly TRBD2 (6 bases). V was cut by 0 bases and J by 11 bases, with 14 bases left in between. Germline CDR1 and CDR2: SGHTA and FQGNSA. The CDR3 contains 14 residues.

The V gene is TRBV6-5, the J gene TRBJ2-4; D call uncertain. The V and J ends lost 5 bases and 1 base respectively, with 12 bases between them. CDR3 length: 15 amino acids. Germline-derived CDR1 and CDR2 are MNHEY and SVGAGI. In DNA form, the CDR3 reads TGTGCCAGCAGTAGCACAGTCTGGGCCAAAAACATTCAGTACTTC. Protein sequence: CASSSTVWAKNIQYF.

This chain uses TRBV5-4 with TRBJ1-3, with TRBD1 matching over 8 bases. Germline CDR1 is SGHNT and CDR2 is YYREEE (reference sequence). The CDR3 totals 15 residues. Losses at the gene ends were 3 bases for V and 1 base for J; bases not matched to a gene: 3. The CDR3 bases are TGTGCCAGCAGCTCCGGGACAGGATCTGGAAACACCATATATTTT. This translates into CASSSGTGSGNTIYF.

The chain couples TRBV4-2 to TRBJ2-3; no definite D call. Trimming removed 0 bases from V and 0 bases from J, with 7 bases in between. Germline V CDR1 and CDR2: LGHNA, YNFKEQ. CDR3 length: 15 residues. CDR3 sequence reads: CASSQDFSSTDTQYF. In DNA, the CDR3 is TGTGCCAGCAGCCAAGACTTTTCGAGCACAGATACGCAGTATTTT.

In its sample, this clone was seen a few times. In DNA form, the CDR3 reads TGCGCCAGCAGCTTGGGTTCCGGAGTCTATGGCTACACCTTC. Translating gives CASSLGSGVYGYTF. This rearrangement joins TRBV5-1 to TRBJ1-2; no definite D call. The V gene lost 0 bases and the J gene lost 4 bases, with 10 bases spanning the gap. The CDR3 consists of 14 residues. The germline V gene encodes CDR1 SGHRS and CDR2 YFSETQ. Full variable domain (missing parts from reference TRBV5-1 and TRBJ1-2): KAGVTQTPRYLIKTRGQQVTLSCSPISGHRSVSWYQQTPGQGLQFLFEYFSETQRNKGNFPGRFSGRQFSNSRSEMNVSTLELGDSALYLCASSLGSGVYGYTFGSGTRLTVV.

The CDR3 loop reads CASSSEGTTLQTQHF. CDR3 in DNA: TGTGCCAGCAGCTCAGAGGGTACAACTCTCCAGACCCAGCATTTT. V usage is TRBV7-2 and J usage is TRBJ1-5, with D unresolved. Germline V CDR1 and CDR2: SGHTA, FQGNSA. Trimming removed 4 bases from V and 11 bases from J, with 21 bases in between. The CDR3 extends over 15 amino acids.

This sequence joins TRBV5-6 and TRBJ1-2; 7 bases match TRBD1. The CDR3 loop spans 12 amino acids. Germline values: CDR1 SGHDT, CDR2 YYEEEE. V was clipped by 8 bases and J by 4 bases; unmatched bases: 5. The CDR3 DNA follows: TGTGCCAGTAAGGGACAGCGCTATGGCTACACCTTC. This sequence encodes CASKGQRYGYTF.

The chain carries TRBV3-1 (or the pseudogene TRBV3-2) and TRBJ1-2; no definite D call. V was trimmed by 7 bases and J by 4 bases, leaving 16 bases between them. Per germline, CDR1 LGHDT and CDR2 YNNKEL (reference sequence). CDR3 length: 14 amino acids. DNA for the CDR3: TGTGCCAGCAAATCAAGTTTCCGGGGCTATGGCTACACCTTC. It is translated as CASKSSFRGYGYTF.

J is TRBJ1-2 and V is TRBV6-5, with D unclear. Germline V gene data show CDR1 as MNHEY and CDR2 as SVGAGI. V lost 3 bases, J lost 1 base, and 6 bases lay in between. The length of the CDR3 is 13 residues. The CDR3 region has the DNA TGTGCCAGCAGTTATGAGATTAACTATGGCTACACCTTC. Translated, it gives CASSYEINYGYTF.

The chain is built from TRBV2 and TRBJ1-1; maybe TRBD1 (5 bases). Trimming left V 5 bases short and J 7 bases short, with 11 bases between. From germline, CDR1 is SNHLY and CDR2 FYNNEI. This CDR3 comprises 12 residues. The CDR3 loop is CASSREGLEAFF. The CDR3 DNA reads as TGTGCCAGCAGTCGGGAGGGGCTTGAAGCTTTCTTT. Using reference TRBV2 and TRBJ1-1 for the parts outside the CDR3, the full variable domain is EPEVTQTPSHQVTQMGQEVILRCVPISNHLYFYWYRQILGQKVEFLVSFYNNEISEKSEIFDDQFSVERPDGSNFTLKIRSTKLEDSAMYFCASSREGLEAFFGQGTRLTVV.